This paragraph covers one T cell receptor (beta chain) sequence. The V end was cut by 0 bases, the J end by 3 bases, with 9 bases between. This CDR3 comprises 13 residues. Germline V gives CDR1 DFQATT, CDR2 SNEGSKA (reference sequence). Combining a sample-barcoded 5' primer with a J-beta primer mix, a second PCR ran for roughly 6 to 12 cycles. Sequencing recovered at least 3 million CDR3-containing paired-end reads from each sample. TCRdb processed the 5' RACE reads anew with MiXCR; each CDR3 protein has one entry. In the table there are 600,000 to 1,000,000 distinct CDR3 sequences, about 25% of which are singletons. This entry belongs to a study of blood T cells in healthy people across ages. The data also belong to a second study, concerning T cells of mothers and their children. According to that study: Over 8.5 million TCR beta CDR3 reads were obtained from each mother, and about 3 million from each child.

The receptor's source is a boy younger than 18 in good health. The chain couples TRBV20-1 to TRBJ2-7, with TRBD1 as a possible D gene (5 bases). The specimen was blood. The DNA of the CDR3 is TGCAGTGCTAGAGAAATAGACAGCTACGAGCAGTACTTC. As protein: CSAREIDSYEQYF.